Below are 24 T cell receptor beta chains sequenced from a single sample in a study of Tregs in tolerant kidney transplant recipients. Assay used: immunoSEQ multiplex PCR; TCRdb lists only in-frame clones, some missing. The sample has tens of thousands of clones, around 90% seen once; the top ten hold 0.34%. The sequences come from Tregs from blood, collected before the transplant. The source is a human donor who received a combined kidney and bone marrow transplant.

The rearrangement uses TRBV6-1 and TRBJ2-3, with D perhaps TRBD2 (6 bases). Germline CDR1 is MNHNS and CDR2 is SASEGT. The ends were cut back, 4 bases at V and 2 bases at J, with 10 bases in the middle. The CDR3 is 14 amino acids. The chain's CDR3 is CASSAREATDTQYF. In DNA form, the CDR3 reads TGTGCCAGCAGTGCCAGGGAGGCCACAGATACGCAGTATTTT.

The V gene is TRBV27, the J gene TRBJ1-4, with 7 bases fitting TRBD1. Germline V gene data show CDR1 as MNHEY and CDR2 as SMNVEV (reference sequence). CDR3 size: 18 residues. The junction had 17 bases not matched to a gene; V was cut back by 3 bases and J by 7 bases. The CDR3 coding sequence is TGTGCCAGCAGTTTTTTTCCATATCAGGGGGTCGTGGGTGAAAAACTGTTTTTT. Translation: CASSFFPYQGVVGEKLFF.

This sequence joins TRBV28 and TRBJ1-4; D ambiguous. This CDR3 is built from 14 residues. The germline CDR1 and CDR2 sequences are MDHEN and SYDVKM. Trimming cost V 7 bases and J 0 bases, with 9 bases left between them. The CDR3 bases are TGTGCCAGCACCTTTAGCGCAACTAATGAAAAACTGTTTTTT. Amino acid sequence: CASTFSATNEKLFF.

The chain is built from TRBV5-6 and TRBJ2-7; 10 bases align to TRBD2. The trim removed 3 bases at V and 4 bases at J, leaving 13 bases unmatched. CDR1 SGHDT and CDR2 YYEEEE come from the germline V gene. This CDR3 region has 17 residues. CDR3 nucleotides: TGTGCCAGCAGCTCTCCGGGACTAGCGCGACCGCTTTACGAGCAGTACTTC. Its translation is CASSSPGLARPLYEQYF.

The chain couples TRBV30 to TRBJ1-2, with D hard to call. The CDR3 spans 11 residues. The V and J ends lost 4 bases and 7 bases respectively, with 10 bases between them. Germline V gene sequence: CDR1 GTSNPN, CDR2 SVGIG (reference sequence). DNA of the CDR3: TGTGCCTGGAAAGGGTGGGGTGGCTACACCTTC. It codes for CAWKGWGGYTF.

The chain combines TRBV7-9 with TRBJ2-1; TRBD2 matches at 8 bases. The CDR3 has 15 residues. V lost 3 bases, J lost 7 bases, and 8 bases stayed unmatched. Germline V gene data show CDR1 as SEHNR and CDR2 as FQNEAQ (reference sequence). This CDR3 is CASSFPGGPVNEQFF. Written as DNA, the CDR3 is TGTGCCAGCAGCTTTCCGGGAGGGCCGGTTAATGAGCAGTTCTTC. Combining the CDR3 with reference TRBV7-9 and TRBJ2-1 gives the whole variable domain DTGVSQNPRHKITKRGQNVTFRCDPISEHNRLYWYRQTLGQGPEFLTYFQNEAQLEKSRLLSDRFSAERPKGSFSTLEIQRTEQGDSAMYLCASSFPGGPVNEQFFGPGTRLTVL.

This clone was detected once. The chain carries TRBV27 and TRBJ2-5, with unresolved D. Deletions cut 7 bases from V and 2 bases from J, with 14 bases between. The germline gives CDR1 MNHEY, CDR2 SMNVEV (reference sequence). The length of the CDR3 is 14 residues. CDR3: CASKPVVDQETQYF. CDR3 bases: TGTGCCAGCAAGCCGGTTGTGGATCAAGAGACCCAGTACTTC.

The rearrangement uses TRBV29-1 and TRBJ1-3, with D uncertain. The CDR3 loop spans 13 amino acids. The germline V and J ends were trimmed by 3 bases and 3 bases, with 9 bases remaining between them. The germline CDR1 and CDR2 sequences are SQVTM and ANQGSEA. The DNA for the CDR3 is TGCAGCGTTGATAAACGGGGTGGAAACACCATATATTTT. It codes for CSVDKRGGNTIYF.

The V call is TRBV27, the J call TRBJ2-7, with 8 bases matching TRBD2. CDR1 MNHEY and CDR2 SMNVEV come from the germline V gene (reference sequence). There are 14 residues in the CDR3. J lost 3 bases, V lost 7 bases, and 8 bases had no gene match. Written as DNA, the CDR3 is TGTGCCAGCATGAGGTCGAGCGGGAGCTACGAGCAGTACTTC. Its protein is CASMRSSGSYEQYF.

CDR3 nucleotides: TGTGCCAGCAGTAACCGGGACAAAGCGCCCTACGAGCAGTACTTC. Translated, it gives CASSNRDKAPYEQYF. The chain recombines TRBV6-5 with TRBJ2-7; D is possibly TRBD1 (6 bases). With 5 bases removed from V and 2 bases from J, the gap between germline ends came to 16 bases. CDR3 size: 15 residues. The germline CDR1 and CDR2 sequences are MNHEY and SVGAGI.

This clone was seen only a few times. The chain recombines TRBV9 with TRBJ2-7; 7 nucleotides align to TRBD1. V dropped 0 bases and J dropped 5; count of bases not matched to a gene: 5. The CDR3 is made up of 14 amino acids. CDR1 SGDLS and CDR2 YYNGEE come from the germline V gene. This CDR3 reads CASSVGQGADEQYF. The DNA of the CDR3 is TGTGCCAGCAGCGTAGGACAGGGCGCGGACGAGCAGTACTTC.

V usage is TRBV7-8 and J usage is TRBJ2-4; D not certain. The CDR3 length is 12 residues. The germline V gene encodes CDR1 SGHVS and CDR2 FQNEAQ. Trimming stripped 1 base from V and 10 bases from J, with 8 bases between. The CDR3 sequence is CASSLVSQIQYF. The CDR3 DNA is TGTGCCAGCAGCTTAGTGAGTCAGATTCAGTACTTC. Combining the CDR3 with reference TRBV7-8 and TRBJ2-4 gives the whole variable domain GAGVSQSPRYKVAKRGQDVALRCDPISGHVSLFWYQQALGQGPEFLTYFQNEAQLDKSGLPSDRFFAERPEGSVSTLKIQRTQQEDSAVYLCASSLVSQIQYFGAGTRLSVL.

The rearrangement joins TRBV5-4 to TRBJ2-2; TRBD2 aligns across 7 bases. The V segment lost 0 bases and the J segment 1 base; nucleotides outside the gene matches: 6. Germline lookup yields CDR1 SGHNT and CDR2 YYREEE (reference sequence). The length of the CDR3 is 17 residues. CDR3 sequence reads: CASSLGEGPLNTGELFF. Written as DNA, the CDR3 is TGTGCCAGCAGCTTGGGGGAGGGGCCCCTGAACACCGGGGAGCTGTTTTTT.

V gene TRBV7-8 combines with J gene TRBJ2-1, with 7 bases lining up with TRBD1. V trimming: 2 bases; J trimming: 8 bases; junction bases outside the gene matches: 0. The CDR3 has 12 residues. Germline V gene sequence: CDR1 SGHVS, CDR2 FQNEAQ. The CDR3 reads CASSLTGDEQFF. As DNA, the CDR3 is TGTGCCAGCAGCTTAACAGGGGATGAGCAGTTCTTC. Full variable domain (rest looked up from reference TRBV7-8 and TRBJ2-1): GAGVSQSPRYKVAKRGQDVALRCDPISGHVSLFWYQQALGQGPEFLTYFQNEAQLDKSGLPSDRFFAERPEGSVSTLKIQRTQQEDSAVYLCASSLTGDEQFFGPGTRLTVL.

The chain employs TRBV4-3 and TRBJ2-7; D unclear. Germline CDR1 and CDR2: LGHNA and YSLEER. The V end was cut by 0 bases, the J end by 3 bases, with 15 bases between. The CDR3 length is 16 residues. The CDR3, as DNA: TGCGCCAGCAGCCAAGATCGTGGCAACCCTATCTACGAGCAGTACTTC. The encoded protein is CASSQDRGNPIYEQYF.

This clone appeared once. The chain uses TRBV30 and TRBJ1-5; possibly TRBD1 for D (5 bases). The CDR3 extends over 15 amino acids. CDR1 is GTSNPN and CDR2 is SVGIG in the germline V gene (reference sequence). The germline V and J ends were trimmed by 0 bases and 3 bases, with 12 bases remaining between them. The CDR3 sequence is CAWSVGGGNNQPQHF. As DNA, the CDR3 is TGTGCCTGGAGTGTGGGGGGAGGGAACAATCAGCCCCAGCATTTT.

The V and J genes are TRBV28 and TRBJ1-5, with no clear D. Trimming removed 6 bases from V and 0 bases from J, with 6 bases in between. CDR3 size: 13 residues. Germline V gene lookup returns CDR1 MDHEN and CDR2 SYDVKM. CDR3 bases: TGTGCCAGCAGCGCAGATAGCAATCAGCCCCAGCATTTT. This sequence encodes CASSADSNQPQHF. The complete variable domain, with remaining parts taken from reference TRBV28 and TRBJ1-5, reads DVKVTQSSRYLVKRTGEKVFLECVQDMDHENMFWYRQDPGLGLRLIYFSYDVKMKEKGDIPEGYSVSREKKERFSLILESASTNQTSMYLCASSADSNQPQHFGDGTRLSIL.

This chain connects TRBV5-1 to TRBJ2-7; TRBD2 matches at 11 bases. CDR1 and CDR2 from the germline V gene are SGHRS and YFSETQ. After removal of 0 bases from V and 3 bases from J, the junction contained 2 bases not matched to a gene. This CDR3 has 15 amino acids. The CDR3 loop reads CASSLAGTSGYEQYF. The CDR3, as DNA: TGCGCCAGCAGCTTGGCCGGGACTAGCGGCTACGAGCAGTACTTC. The variable domain in full, with the rest retrieved from reference TRBV5-1 and TRBJ2-7, is KAGVTQTPRYLIKTRGQQVTLSCSPISGHRSVSWYQQTPGQGLQFLFEYFSETQRNKGNFPGRFSGRQFSNSRSEMNVSTLELGDSALYLCASSLAGTSGYEQYFGPGTRLTVT.

The chain employs TRBV7-7 and TRBJ2-2; the D gene is possibly TRBD2 (7 bases). Germline CDR1 SSHAT, CDR2 FNYEAQ (reference sequence). The CDR3 is made up of 15 amino acids. The CDR3 DNA reads TGTGCTATCCGGAAGGGGGGGCTGAACACCGGGGAGCTGTTTTTT. Translation gives CAIRKGGLNTGELFF.

The chain carries TRBV2 and TRBJ1-1; the D is unclear. The V gene lost 6 bases and the J gene lost 6 bases, with 11 bases spanning the gap. CDR3 length equals 12 residues. CDR1 and CDR2 from the germline V gene are SNHLY and FYNNEI. In DNA, the CDR3 is TGTGCCAGCAGATCGCGGGTTTCTGAAGCTTTCTTT. As protein: CASRSRVSEAFF. Variable domain in full (rest from reference TRBV2 and TRBJ1-1): EPEVTQTPSHQVTQMGQEVILRCVPISNHLYFYWYRQILGQKVEFLVSFYNNEISEKSEIFDDQFSVERPDGSNFTLKIRSTKLEDSAMYFCASRSRVSEAFFGQGTRLTVV.

The chain recombines TRBV7-3 with TRBJ2-1; 10 nucleotides line up with TRBD2. Germline V gives CDR1 SGHTA, CDR2 FQGTGA. The CDR3 contains 14 residues. V dropped 1 base and J dropped 9; count of bases not matched to a gene: 3. The CDR3 sequence is CASSLRASGSEQFF. The CDR3 nucleotides read TGTGCCAGCAGCTTAAGGGCTAGCGGGAGTGAGCAGTTCTTC.

The J gene is TRBJ2-3, the V gene TRBV9, with 11 positions matching TRBD2. The CDR3 runs 16 residues. Trimming at V came to 0 bases and at J to 3 bases, leaving 3 bases not matched to a gene. Germline V gene lookup returns CDR1 SGDLS and CDR2 YYNGEE. CDR3 bases: TGTGCCAGCAGCGTAGCACTAGCGGGAGTTACAGATACGCAGTATTTT. It is translated as CASSVALAGVTDTQYF.

The chain joins TRBV28 to TRBJ2-7; TRBD1 matches at 10 bases. V was pared by 3 bases and J by 4 bases, with 9 bases of the junction left unmatched. The CDR3 spans 16 residues. The germline V gene encodes CDR1 MDHEN and CDR2 SYDVKM. The CDR3: CASSFVPGQGFYEQYF. CDR3 coding DNA: TGTGCCAGCAGTTTTGTCCCGGGACAGGGGTTTTACGAGCAGTACTTC.

The genes are TRBV5-1 and TRBJ2-3; TRBD2 aligns across 13 bases. J was trimmed by 6 bases and V by 2 bases; bases with no gene match: 6. Germline CDR1 reads SGHRS; CDR2 reads YFSETQ. The CDR3 length is 16 residues. The CDR3 bases are TGCGCCAGCAGCTTCGGACTAGCGGGAGAAGAGGATACGCAGTATTTT. Protein product: CASSFGLAGEEDTQYF.